What follows are 11 T cell receptor beta chains derived from one specimen sequenced in a study of OX40 agonist ivuxolimab in advanced cancers. Assay: immunoSEQ multiplex PCR; the TCRdb copy retains only in-frame clones and omits some. The table has 68,000 or so clones, about four fifths seen once. Here the sequenced sample was CD4+ or CD8+ T cells sorted from blood, taken in a trial of the OX40 agonist ivuxolimab. Receptors originate from an adult with an advanced solid tumor such as melanoma, head and neck, liver or kidney cancer.

The chain has TRBV6-5 and TRBJ1-2; the D gene is possibly TRBD1 (6 bases). Germline-derived CDR1 and CDR2 are MNHEY and SVGAGI. Trimming removed 7 bases from V and 3 bases from J, with 9 bases in between. This CDR3 comprises 12 residues. CDR3 sequence: CASTSGDYGYTF. The CDR3 DNA reads TGTGCCAGCACCTCAGGGGACTATGGCTACACCTTC.

The chain recombines TRBV7-2 with TRBJ2-7; 9 bases agree with TRBD2. The germline V gene has CDR1 SGHTA and CDR2 FQGNSA. The CDR3 is made up of 16 amino acids. J was trimmed by 3 bases and V by 0 bases; bases with no gene match: 6. CDR3 residues: CASSLAGRGGYYEQYF. CDR3 sequence (DNA): TGTGCCAGCAGCTTAGCGGGGCGGGGGGGCTACTACGAGCAGTACTTC.

The rearrangement links TRBV18 to TRBJ2-1; TRBD1 is a possible D gene (7 bases). The CDR3 covers 15 residues. Deletions cut 1 base from V and 3 bases from J, with 10 bases between. The germline CDR1 and CDR2 sequences are KGHSH and LQKENI. CDR3 bases: TGTGCCAGCTCACCACGGCAGGGGGGCTACAATGAGCAGTTCTTC. This codes for CASSPRQGGYNEQFF.

This clone was detected only once. The rearrangement joins TRBV5-1 to TRBJ2-1; 7 bases line up with TRBD2. CDR3 size: 12 residues. Germline CDR1 SGHRS, CDR2 YFSETQ. The V segment lost 6 bases and the J segment 6 bases; nucleotides outside the gene matches: 3. The CDR3 DNA is TGCGCCAGCACGGGCGGGAGCAATGAGCAGTTCTTC. This sequence encodes CASTGGSNEQFF.

V and J are TRBV4-1 and TRBJ2-6; a weak D match, TRBD2 (6 bases). V was pared by 2 bases and J by 0 bases, with 20 bases between. The CDR3 is made up of 20 amino acids. Per germline, CDR1 MGHRA and CDR2 YSYEKL. The CDR3 DNA is TGCGCCAGCAGCCAAACGGGGGTTACCATAAGCCCCTCTGGGGCCAACGTCCTGACTTTC. Protein product: CASSQTGVTISPSGANVLTF.

The chain is built from TRBV30 and TRBJ1-5, with TRBD1 identical over 8 bases. The V segment lost 5 bases and the J segment 4 bases; nucleotides outside the gene matches: 4. This CDR3 has 13 residues. Germline V lookup: CDR1 GTSNPN, CDR2 SVGIG (reference sequence). This chain's CDR3 is CAWADRGNQPQHF. CDR3 nucleotides: TGTGCCTGGGCAGACAGGGGTAATCAGCCCCAGCATTTT.

Only a few counts were recorded for this clone. The chain employs TRBV6-6 and TRBJ2-5; possible D gene TRBD1, 5 bases. Germline CDR1 MNHNY, CDR2 SVGAGI (reference sequence). This CDR3 spans 15 amino acids. Trimming removed 7 bases at V and 5 bases at J, with 20 bases between. Written as DNA, the CDR3 is TGTGCCAGCACTTCCCGACAGCCTCAGCAGGAGACCCAGTACTTC. Protein: CASTSRQPQQETQYF.

The CDR3 DNA sequence: TGTGCCAGCAGCGCTAAACCGGGACTAGGTTATGAGCAGTTCTTC. It translates to CASSAKPGLGYEQFF. The V and J genes are TRBV7-3 and TRBJ2-1; TRBD2 agrees at 8 bases. V dropped 5 bases and J dropped 8; count of bases not matched to a gene: 11. This CDR3 is built from 15 residues. The germline V gene encodes CDR1 SGHTA and CDR2 FQGTGA.

The chain uses TRBV4-2 and TRBJ1-1; 9 nucleotides line up with TRBD1. The CDR3 totals 12 residues. V was pared by 0 bases and J by 10 bases, with 0 bases of the junction left unmatched. Germline CDR1 is LGHNA and CDR2 is YNFKEQ. For the CDR3, the DNA is TGTGCCAGCAGCCAAGAACAGGGGGCAGCTTTCTTT. Its translation: CASSQEQGAAFF.

V gene TRBV18 combines with J gene TRBJ2-1, with 8 bases aligning to TRBD2. With 6 bases clipped from V and 0 bases from J, the junction kept 16 bases outside the gene matches. Germline CDR1 reads KGHSH; CDR2 reads LQKENI. This CDR3 comprises 19 residues. The CDR3: CASSQGTSVVPSSYNEQFF. The CDR3 DNA follows: TGTGCCAGCTCTCAGGGGACTAGTGTTGTCCCCAGCTCCTACAATGAGCAGTTCTTC.

This chain joins TRBV5-1 and TRBJ2-2; D remains ambiguous. V was shortened by 2 bases and J by 7 bases, with 9 bases between the two germline ends. The CDR3 extends over 13 amino acids. Germline CDR1 SGHRS, CDR2 YFSETQ. As DNA, the CDR3 is TGCGCCAGCAGCTTACCTGGCGGCGGGGAGCTGTTTTTT. Encoded protein: CASSLPGGGELFF.